One sample yielded the 18 T cell receptor beta chains listed below, sequenced in a study of shared clonotypes between healthy human individuals (TCRdb year 2020). The library was generated by the immunoSEQ multiplex PCR assay. Imported from immuneACCESS, the table was reduced by TCRdb to in-frame sequences with V and J called. These copies leave out some clones; in studies compared against another copy, an unresolved V gene accounts for under half, and the cause of the remainder is not known. This sample is represented by around 600,000 clones; roughly 96% of them were singletons. Approximately 0.11% of the sample belongs to the ten largest clones. CD8 naive samples were CD45RO-negative cells positively selected for CCR7, giving a CD45RA+CCR7+ population that excluded TemRA cells. Sequences were obtained from naive CD8+ T cells sorted from blood. In the paper's terms, the cell subset or site label means: CD45RA+CCR7+. These receptors were obtained from a woman in her twenties or thirties in good health.

The V call is TRBV5-6, the J call TRBJ2-5, with TRBD1 as a possible D gene (5 bases). The DNA end is a closer match to TRBJ2-7, so the J assignment may be wrong. The length of the CDR3 is 14 residues. From germline, CDR1 is SGHDT and CDR2 YYEEEE. The CDR3 DNA reads as TGTGCCAGCAGCTTGGACCAGGGTACGTACGAGCAGTACTTC. It translates to CASSLDQGTYEQYF.

V is TRBV14 and J is TRBJ2-2; 9 bases align to TRBD1. Germline CDR1 and CDR2: SGHDN and FVKESK. This CDR3 comprises 17 residues. V was pared by 3 bases and J by 7 bases, with 12 bases of the junction left unmatched. The CDR3 region has the DNA TGTGCCAGCAGCCATGCTATTGGGACAGGGTTTGGCGGGGAGCTGTTTTTT. Its translation is CASSHAIGTGFGGELFF.

This chain joins TRBV23-1 and TRBJ1-5; the match to TRBD1 covers 11 bases. TRBV23-1 is an open reading frame whose function is uncertain. The CDR3 has 18 amino acids. V shed 5 bases, J shed 0 bases, and the junction held 9 bases outside the gene matches. The CDR3 bases are TGCGCCAGCAGTAAAGGGGGACAGGGGGAGTATAGCAATCAGCCCCAGCATTTT. Protein: CASSKGGQGEYSNQPQHF.

V and J are TRBV27 and TRBJ2-1; 8 nucleotides align to TRBD2. This CDR3 spans 14 amino acids. V lost 9 bases, J lost 4 bases, and 8 bases stayed unmatched. Germline loops: CDR1 MNHEY, CDR2 SMNVEV (reference sequence). CDR3 in DNA: TGTGCCAGTTCCGTCGGGAGGGATTACAATGAGCAGTTCTTC. This gives the protein CASSVGRDYNEQFF.

The gene calls are TRBV7-9 and TRBJ1-3; unclear D gene. The V end was cut by 4 bases, the J end by 5 bases, with 15 bases between. Germline CDR1 and CDR2: SEHNR and FQNEAQ (reference sequence). This CDR3 spans 15 amino acids. CDR3 protein: CASSSALGARNTIYF. The CDR3 DNA follows: TGTGCCAGCAGCTCGGCCCTCGGAGCTCGAAACACCATATATTTT.

This clone was detected ten times or more. Additional DNA sequences in this sample encode the identical CDR3. V and J are TRBV11-2 and TRBJ2-7; D possibly corresponds to TRBD2 (5 bases). The CDR3 has 13 amino acids. V was pared by 3 bases and J by 4 bases, with 10 bases between. Germline values: CDR1 SGHAT, CDR2 FQNNGV. The CDR3 loop is CASSFSGDYEQYF. The CDR3 nucleotides read TGTGCCAGCAGCTTCAGCGGTGATTACGAGCAGTACTTC.

This clone has just one count. The chain is built from TRBV27 and TRBJ2-3; 13 bases align to TRBD2. V lost 5 bases, J lost 8 bases, and 10 bases stayed unmatched. Germline V CDR1 and CDR2: MNHEY, SMNVEV (reference sequence). The CDR3 covers 16 residues. For the CDR3, the DNA is TGTGCCAGCAGTGGTGGACTAGCGGGAGTCTGGAGTACGCAGTATTTT. Its translation: CASSGGLAGVWSTQYF.

The V call is TRBV5-6, the J call TRBJ2-5; tentatively, D is TRBD1 or TRBD2 (5 bases each). With the DNA end fitting TRBJ2-7 better, the J assignment may be wrong. The germline V gene encodes CDR1 SGHDT and CDR2 YYEEEE. This CDR3 has 14 residues. The CDR3: CASSYGTGAYEQYF. Written as DNA, the CDR3 is TGTGCCAGCAGTTACGGGACGGGCGCCTACGAGCAGTACTTC.

The rearrangement uses TRBV29-1 and TRBJ2-3, with D perhaps TRBD2 (5 bases). Trimming shortened V by 4 bases and J by 13 bases, and 15 bases separated the two germline ends. This CDR3 contains 11 residues. The germline gives CDR1 SQVTM, CDR2 ANQGSEA. The CDR3: CSVVAEGLEYF. The CDR3 DNA is TGCAGCGTTGTGGCCGAGGGTTTGGAGTATTTT.

J is TRBJ2-7 and V is TRBV9; possibly TRBD1 or TRBD2 for D (6 bases each). This CDR3 has 14 residues. V shed 0 bases and J shed 2 bases, with 9 bases lying between them. Germline V gene lookup returns CDR1 SGDLS and CDR2 YYNGEE. As DNA, the CDR3 is TGTGCCAGCAGCGTAGGCGGGGACACCTACGAGCAGTACTTC. It codes for CASSVGGDTYEQYF.

This chain joins TRBV6-1 and TRBJ2-3; 13 bases map to TRBD2. The CDR3 loop spans 15 amino acids. The V segment lost 8 bases and the J segment 3 bases; nucleotides outside the gene matches: 5. The germline CDR1 and CDR2 sequences are MNHNS and SASEGT. The CDR3 spells CASVGLAGMTDTQYF. The CDR3 nucleotides are TGTGCCAGCGTGGGACTAGCGGGAATGACAGATACGCAGTATTTT.

This clone was found once. This CDR3 reads CASSEGTTYEQYF. CDR3 coding DNA: TGTGCCAGCAGTGAGGGGACAACCTACGAGCAGTACTTC. This rearrangement joins TRBV28 to TRBJ2-7, with a tentative D call TRBD1 (6 bases). The CDR3 extends over 13 amino acids. CDR1 MDHEN and CDR2 SYDVKM come from the germline V gene. With 5 bases removed from V and 2 bases from J, the gap between germline ends came to 10 bases. The full variable domain, its missing parts supplied by reference TRBV28 and TRBJ2-7, is DVKVTQSSRYLVKRTGEKVFLECVQDMDHENMFWYRQDPGLGLRLIYFSYDVKMKEKGDIPEGYSVSREKKERFSLILESASTNQTSMYLCASSEGTTYEQYFGPGTRLTVT.

This chain uses TRBV2 with TRBJ2-7, with D possibly matching TRBD1 (6 bases). Per the germline V gene, CDR1 is SNHLY and CDR2 is FYNNEI. The CDR3 has 16 amino acids. Trimming stripped 4 bases from V and 0 bases from J, with 16 bases between. The CDR3 region is CASSVQGEQSSYEQYF. The CDR3 nucleotides are TGTGCCAGCAGTGTACAGGGTGAGCAGAGCTCCTACGAGCAGTACTTC.

The V gene is TRBV27, the J gene TRBJ2-7, with TRBD2 as a possible D gene (7 bases). In germline, CDR1 is MNHEY, CDR2 SMNVEV (reference sequence). The V gene lost 5 bases and the J gene lost 2 bases, with 22 bases spanning the gap. This CDR3 comprises 17 residues. The CDR3: CASSTGRDNITPYEQYF. CDR3 bases: TGTGCCAGCAGTACGGGGAGGGACAACATTACACCCTACGAGCAGTACTTC.

The genes are TRBV19 and TRBJ2-2; D not certain. The germline CDR1 and CDR2 sequences are LNHDA and SQIVND (reference sequence). Trimming cost V 2 bases and J 2 bases, with 6 bases left between them. The CDR3 is 14 residues long. The CDR3: CASSIFGNTGELFF. For the CDR3, the DNA is TGTGCCAGTAGTATATTCGGCAACACCGGGGAGCTGTTTTTT.

This chain connects TRBV15 to TRBJ1-2; TRBD1 agrees at 8 bases. This CDR3 comprises 15 residues. Looked up from germline, CDR1 is LNHNV and CDR2 is YYDKDF (reference sequence). With V trimmed by 1 base and J by 7 bases, 8 bases remained unmatched. The chain's CDR3 is CATSRVPTGGGGYTF. In DNA form, the CDR3 reads TGTGCCACCAGCAGAGTACCCACAGGGGGTGGTGGCTACACCTTC.

This sequence joins TRBV7-9 and TRBJ2-7; either TRBD1 or TRBD2 may fit D (5 bases each). CDR1 and CDR2 (germline): SEHNR, FQNEAQ (reference sequence). V was clipped by 5 bases and J by 3 bases, with 14 bases between them. CDR3 length: 14 residues. The CDR3 DNA is TGTGCCAGCAGCCCAACTTTGGGGGTCTACGAGCAGTACTTC. Its translation: CASSPTLGVYEQYF.

The rearrangement uses TRBV4-1 and TRBJ2-3, with 12 bases that match TRBD2. In germline, CDR1 is MGHRA, CDR2 YSYEKL. The CDR3 consists of 20 residues. The ends lost 0 bases at V and 4 bases at J; junction bases unmatched: 14. The CDR3 DNA follows: TGCGCCAGCAGCCAAGATGCGCCCCCTAGACTAGCGGGAGAGGCAGATACGCAGTATTTT. It specifies CASSQDAPPRLAGEADTQYF.